Listed below are T cell receptor beta chains from one sample, sequenced in a study of cytomegalovirus exposure and HLA in healthy donors. The table came from immunoSEQ multiplex PCR; TCRdb's copy has only in-frame clones and leaves some out. The data contain about 170,000 clones, under 80% of them singletons. Source material: PBMCs. The receptors were gathered from a human donor in good health. Each CDR3 is given with its conserved first and last residue. D genes are given only for firm matches. Clone size is stated in some rows and not others, as once, few, many or a class when expanded.

J: TRBJ1-1; D: TRBD1; size: .; V: TRBV7-3; DNA: TGTGCCAGCAGAACAGGGGGCGCTTCTGAAGCTTTCTTT; CDR3: CASRTGGASEAFF
J: TRBJ1-3; D: .; size: few; V: TRBV19; DNA: TGTGCCAGTACACCTAACTCTGGAAACACCATATATTTT; CDR3: CASTPNSGNTIYF
J: TRBJ2-1; D: .; size: .; V: TRBV10-3; DNA: TGTGCCATCAGTGTAGACAGCTACAATGAGCAGTTCTTC; CDR3: CAISVDSYNEQFF
J: TRBJ1-5; D: TRBD1; size: .; V: TRBV6-6; DNA: TGTGCCAGCAGCGAGACAGGGGATTATCAGCCCCAGCATTTT; CDR3: CASSETGDYQPQHF
J: TRBJ2-7; D: .; size: .; V: TRBV19; DNA: TGTGCCAGTAGTGTTTGGGACAACTCCTACGAGCAGTACTTC; CDR3: CASSVWDNSYEQYF
J: TRBJ1-1; D: .; size: .; V: TRBV4-1; DNA: TGCGCCAGCAGCCAAGCAGCGGGAGGAAGGACTGAAGCTTTCTTT; CDR3: CASSQAAGGRTEAFF
J: TRBJ1-3; D: .; size: few; V: TRBV7-2; DNA: TGTGCCAGCAGCTCCACGACAGTCTCTGGAAACACCATATATTTT; CDR3: CASSSTTVSGNTIYF
J: TRBJ2-1; D: TRBD2; size: .; V: TRBV6-1; DNA: TGTGCCAGCAGTGAATGGATTGGGACTAGCATTGAAAATGAGCAGTTCTTC; CDR3: CASSEWIGTSIENEQFF
J: TRBJ1-2; D: TRBD1; size: few; V: TRBV5-1; DNA: TGCGCCAGCAGTCGAACCCAGGGGGTAGAAGGCTACACCTTC; CDR3: CASSRTQGVEGYTF
J: TRBJ2-5; D: .; size: .; V: TRBV5-1; DNA: TGCGCCAGCTCCCGGGGTGACCAAGAGACCCAGTACTTC; CDR3: CASSRGDQETQYF
J: TRBJ1-1; D: TRBD1; size: .; V: TRBV5-1; DNA: TGCGCCAGCAGCATCGACAGGGGGAACACTGAAGCTTTCTTT; CDR3: CASSIDRGNTEAFF
J: TRBJ1-1; D: .; size: .; V: TRBV5-4; DNA: TGTGCCAGCAGTCTGGACAGAAACACTGAAGCTTTCTTT; CDR3: CASSLDRNTEAFF
J: TRBJ2-7; D: TRBD2; size: few; V: TRBV18; DNA: TGTGCCAGCTCTCCCGGGGGGGTGCTGAGAACTTACGAGCAGTACTTC; CDR3: CASSPGGVLRTYEQYF
J: TRBJ1-1; D: .; size: once; V: TRBV9; DNA: TGTGCCAGCAGCGCCACAGGTGACTTCACTGAAGCTTTCTTT; CDR3: CASSATGDFTEAFF
J: TRBJ1-3; D: TRBD1; size: .; V: TRBV7-9; DNA: TGTGCCAGCAGCACCCACAGGGGGCCTTCTGGAAACACCATATATTTT; CDR3: CASSTHRGPSGNTIYF
J: TRBJ1-5; D: TRBD1; size: few; V: TRBV27; DNA: TGTGCCAGCAGTTTAACAGGGGGTAGCGATCAGCCCCAGCATTTT; CDR3: CASSLTGGSDQPQHF
J: TRBJ2-3; D: TRBD2; size: .; V: TRBV7-8; DNA: TGTGCCAGCAGCAATAGCGGGTACCAGGGCCCCGCGGTTGGCACAGATACGCAGTATTTT; CDR3: CASSNSGYQGPAVGTDTQYF